This T cell receptor beta chain was identified in a study of T cells in localized non-small cell lung cancer. A remark on this clone: Its antigen is unknown.

The repertoire was sequenced with immunoSEQ multiplex PCR; TCRdb's copy has only in-frame clones and lacks some. The profile shows fewer than 35,000 clones, under 90% of them singletons. Study-wide findings and caveats: Appearing in adjacent lung were a median roughly 59 of the top 100 tumor clones. Owing to sequencing of a solitary tumor region, heterogeneity cannot be discounted. Patients showing higher blood T cell density tended to see longer overall survival. Uninvolved adjacent lung had higher T cell clonality than tumor and all other tissues.

The sequencing used peripheral blood, collected before any cancer treatment. The TCR originated in a male donor older than 55 with stage III lung adenocarcinoma.

The CDR3 sequence is CASGGRVNEQFF. The CDR3 DNA is TGTGCTAGTGGTGGGAGGGTCAATGAGCAGTTCTTC. The chain uses TRBV12-5 and TRBJ2-1; 7 bases line up with TRBD2. Germline trimming cut 5 bases from V and 6 bases from J; bases unmatched to any gene: 1. The germline V gene encodes CDR1 LGHNT and CDR2 FRNRAP. This CDR3 region has 12 residues.